This T cell receptor beta chain appears in the sequencing data of a study of technical replicates of blood from four donors. The germline V gene encodes CDR1 MGHRA and CDR2 YSYEKL. Trimming removed 2 bases from V and 2 bases from J; junction bases left unmatched: 2. CDR3 length equals 14 residues. Method: immunoSEQ multiplex PCR; TCRdb's copy keeps in-frame clones and lacks some. The sample consists of about 97,000 clones, 95% to 97% of them appearing once. This clonotype was sampled from a human donor in good health. The sequencing sample was made of T cells isolated from PBMCs. J is TRBJ1-2 and V is TRBV4-1; 7 nucleotides line up with TRBD1. In DNA form, the CDR3 reads TGCGCCAGCAGCCAATTGACAGGGAACTATGGCTACACCTTC. Translation: CASSQLTGNYGYTF.